The T cell receptor beta chain under discussion was sequenced for a study of cytomegalovirus exposure and HLA in healthy donors. Study results and limitations: The authors considered a cluster of highly shared sequence variants likely to be a sequencing artifact. According to reports, the classifier identified cytomegalovirus status with high specificity and sensitivity. Associated with cytomegalovirus, according to the listing, were about 160 TCR beta chains.

CDR3 size: 14 residues. The V gene end was trimmed by 4 bases and the J gene end by 3 bases; junction bases not matched to a gene: 4. The germline V gene has CDR1 SGHRS and CDR2 YFSETQ. This PCR relied on a set of 60 Vbeta primers and 13 Jbeta primers. The repertoire was sequenced with immunoSEQ multiplex PCR; TCRdb's copy has only in-frame clones and lacks some. The sample contains about 210,000 clones, roughly 78% of which appear only once. This clone was seen once. Its antigen is not known. V gene TRBV5-1 combines with J gene TRBJ2-1; 7 positions agree with TRBD1. The sequence came from a boy under 18 in good health and CMV-seronegative. Input material: PBMCs. CDR3 sequence (DNA): TGCGCCAGCAGCCTACGGGACAGCTACAATGAGCAGTTCTTC. This gives the protein CASSLRDSYNEQFF.